The present T cell receptor (beta chain) was sequenced within a study of T cells after yellow fever vaccination. TCRdb called the 5' RACE reads again in MiXCR, with one record for every CDR3 protein. The sample carries some 260,000 distinct CDR3 sequences, approximately 5.2% recorded once. The CDR3 is 16 amino acids. V gave up 5 bases and J gave up 1 base, with 15 bases separating them. Germline CDR1 is SGHTA and CDR2 is FQGNSA. The sample was CD4+ T cells sorted from PBMCs, taken on the day of the yellow fever booster vaccination. This sequence originates from a man younger than 35 who received the YFV17D yellow fever vaccine. The V call is TRBV7-2, the J call TRBJ2-1; D not certain. The CDR3 DNA sequence: TGTGCCAGCAGCCCCTCCTACGGTCGATCCTACAATGAGCAGTTCTTC. Translation gives CASSPSYGRSYNEQFF.